The present TCR beta chain was sequenced within a study of blood T cell repertoires in COVID-19. The protocol was immunoSEQ multiplex PCR, while the TCRdb copy is restricted to in-frame clones and leaves out a portion. Here the sample spans under 300,000 clones, 85% to 90% being singletons. The germline V gene has CDR1 SGHVS and CDR2 FNYEAQ. The CDR3 is 16 residues long. V trimming: 5 bases; J trimming: 4 bases; junction bases outside the gene matches: 6. Assignments of participants to cohorts depended upon their own reported clinical history. Cohort 3 recovery required two negative PCRs, clearance, or symptom resolution.

The TCR comes from a man between 35 and 55 years old who had recovered from COVID-19. The rearrangement joins TRBV7-6 to TRBJ2-1; 12 bases are a match to TRBD2. The specimen sequenced was PBMCs or T cells enriched from blood (not recorded which). CDR3 in amino acids: CASSLRGTSGYNEQFF. The CDR3 coding sequence is TGTGCCAGCAGCCTGAGGGGGACTAGCGGGTACAATGAGCAGTTCTTC.